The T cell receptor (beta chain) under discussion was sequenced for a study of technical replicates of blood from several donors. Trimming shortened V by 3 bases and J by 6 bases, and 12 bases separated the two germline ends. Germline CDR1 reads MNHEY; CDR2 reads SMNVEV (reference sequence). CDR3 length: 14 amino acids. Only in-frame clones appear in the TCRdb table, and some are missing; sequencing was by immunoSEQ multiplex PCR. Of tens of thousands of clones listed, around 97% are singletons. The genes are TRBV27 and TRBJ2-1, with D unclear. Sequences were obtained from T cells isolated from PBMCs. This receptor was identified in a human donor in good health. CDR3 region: CASSFRVSVNEQFF. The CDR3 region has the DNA TGTGCCAGCAGTTTTCGCGTTAGTGTCAATGAGCAGTTCTTC.